In its sample, the clone carrying this TCR beta chain was seen a few times. Its antigen is not known. The data stem from a study of regulatory T cells in long-lasting Graves disease. Researchers made TCR beta libraries by using iRepertoire HTBI primers and running Arm-PCR on CDR3 regions. TCRdb analysed the multiplex PCR reads with MiXCR anew, one entry per CDR3 protein. The table includes around 240,000 distinct CDR3 sequences, more than 15% detected once. The CDR3 has 18 amino acids. Trimming at V came to 7 bases and at J to 0 bases, leaving 11 bases not matched to a gene. Germline CDR1 LGHNT, CDR2 FRNRAP. Overall study findings and caveats: Tissue studied was limited to peripheral blood, excluding thyroid tissue. Newly diagnosed patients had higher TCR diversity than persistent Graves' patients did. Authors noted too few samples as a limitation.

Time point reported: newly diagnosed GD, antithyroid drugs for less than 3 months. PBMC RNA served as the TCR library source. In this cohort, patients came from an endocrinology department located in Xi'an, China. Separately, the same data were catalogued under a study of T cells in Graves' hyperthyroidism and ophthalmopathy.

The sample was peripheral blood mononuclear cells (PBMCs), taken at new diagnosis, from a patient treated with antithyroid drugs. V gene TRBV12-5 combines with J gene TRBJ2-1, with 11 bases aligning to TRBD2. The clonotype was recovered from a woman aged 30 to 39 with Graves disease. The CDR3 protein is CASESTSGGPSSYNEQFF. In DNA form, the CDR3 reads TGTGCTAGTGAGTCCACTAGCGGGGGCCCCAGCTCCTACAATGAGCAGTTCTTC.